These T cell receptor beta chains were read from a single sample in a study of cytomegalovirus exposure and HLA in healthy donors. Here immunoSEQ multiplex PCR was the method, and the copy in TCRdb shows in-frame clones only, minus some. This repertoire shows 150,000 or so clones, around 80% found once; its top ten account for around 14%. Sequences were obtained from PBMCs. All receptors derive from a woman in her thirties or forties in good health and CMV-seronegative. CDR3s include the opening cysteine and the closing phenylalanine or tryptophan. A D gene is named only where the DNA matches it firmly. Size is omitted from some rows. Given values are once, few, many or a class for expanded clones.

clone size,V gene,D gene,J gene,CDR3 protein,CDR3 DNA
.,TRBV19,TRBD1,TRBJ2-7,CASSYNRDRGYEQYF,TGTGCCAGTAGCTATAACCGGGACAGGGGATACGAGCAGTACTTC
.,TRBV30,.,TRBJ1-2,CAWSQDQGSGYTF,TGTGCCTGGAGCCAAGACCAGGGGTCGGGCTACACCTTC
.,TRBV7-8,.,TRBJ1-2,CASSLGGRNYGYTF,TGTGCCAGCAGCTTAGGGGGCCGAAACTATGGCTACACCTTC
.,TRBV7-9,.,TRBJ1-1,CASSFSESRNENTEAFF,TGTGCCAGCAGCTTCTCCGAAAGCAGGAACGAGAACACTGAAGCTTTCTTT
.,TRBV10-3,.,TRBJ2-7,CAISGSGVKAYEQYF,TGTGCCATCAGTGGCTCCGGGGTTAAGGCCTACGAGCAGTACTTC
.,TRBV4-1,.,TRBJ2-7,CASSQVLATNYEQYF,TGCGCCAGCAGCCAAGTCCTAGCGACTAACTACGAGCAGTACTTC
.,TRBV2,.,TRBJ2-1,CASRTQGIDEQFF,TGTGCCAGCAGGACACAGGGTATAGATGAGCAGTTCTTC
.,TRBV4-3,.,TRBJ1-5,CASSQDRLRDQPQHF,TGCGCCAGCAGCCAAGATCGATTGAGGGATCAGCCCCAGCATTTT
.,TRBV28,.,TRBJ1-3,CASTGVLSGNTIYF,TGTGCCAGCACCGGGGTCCTCTCTGGAAACACCATATATTTT
.,TRBV11-3,.,TRBJ2-7,CASSLRKTYEQYF,TGTGCCAGCAGCCTTAGAAAGACCTACGAGCAGTACTTC
.,TRBV7-8,.,TRBJ2-7,CASGRDNSYEQYF,TGTGCCAGCGGTCGGGACAACTCCTACGAGCAGTACTTC
.,TRBV9,TRBD2,TRBJ2-3,CASSVDTASGGTGTDTQYF,TGTGCCAGCAGCGTAGATACGGCTAGCGGGGGGACGGGAACAGATACGCAGTATTTT
few,TRBV9,.,TRBJ2-7,CAVVRGKGKRHEQYF,TGTGCCGTGGTACGGGGGAAAGGGAAAAGGCACGAGCAGTACTTC
.,TRBV28,TRBD1,TRBJ1-5,CASSEDRADSNQPQHF,TGTGCCAGCAGTGAGGACAGGGCGGACAGTAATCAGCCCCAGCATTTT
.,TRBV29-1,.,TRBJ1-3,CSVGQRSGNTIYF,TGCAGCGTTGGTCAGCGCTCTGGAAACACCATATATTTT
.,TRBV28,.,TRBJ1-2,CASSFITDYGYTF,TGTGCCAGCAGTTTTATAACAGACTATGGCTACACCTTC
.,TRBV7-2,.,TRBJ2-7,CASSIMGGSYEQYF,TGTGCCAGCAGCATAATGGGGGGATCCTACGAGCAGTACTTC
.,TRBV7-2,.,TRBJ2-6,CASSLGGLLGANVLTF,TGTGCCAGCAGCTTAGGTGGGCTCCTTGGGGCCAACGTCCTGACTTTC
few,TRBV28,TRBD2,TRBJ2-7,CASSLRDSGNAYEQYF,TGTGCCAGCAGTTTGCGCGATAGCGGGAATGCCTACGAGCAGTACTTC
.,TRBV9,TRBD1,TRBJ2-2,CASSVEGAYTGELFF,TGTGCCAGCAGCGTAGAGGGGGCCTATACCGGGGAGCTGTTTTTT
.,TRBV29-1,TRBD1,TRBJ1-2,CSVPFGQGGYGYTF,TGCAGCGTTCCCTTTGGACAGGGTGGCTATGGCTACACCTTC
.,TRBV11-2,TRBD1,TRBJ2-7,CASSFDRGYEQYF,TGTGCCAGCAGTTTTGACAGGGGCTACGAGCAGTACTTC
.,TRBV28,.,TRBJ2-5,CASNRGAVGETQYF,TGTGCCAGCAATCGGGGGGCGGTCGGAGAGACCCAGTACTTC
.,TRBV5-6,.,TRBJ2-2,CASSLVAGVGELFF,TGTGCCAGCAGCTTGGTAGCAGGGGTCGGGGAGCTGTTTTTT
.,TRBV11-2,.,TRBJ1-2,CASSLDLVSAGRGYGYTF,TGTGCCAGCAGCTTAGATCTCGTCTCGGCTGGAAGGGGCTATGGCTACACCTTC
.,TRBV7-2,.,TRBJ2-2,CASSSAGGTGELFF,TGTGCCAGCAGCTCCGCCGGGGGAACCGGGGAGCTGTTTTTT
.,TRBV10-3,TRBD2,TRBJ2-3,CAISVPSGGTDTQYF,TGTGCCATCAGTGTCCCTAGCGGAGGCACAGATACGCAGTATTTT
.,TRBV4-3,.,TRBJ2-3,CASSQEVTLATTDTQYF,TGCGCCAGCAGCCAAGAAGTTACCCTAGCGACCACAGATACGCAGTATTTT
.,TRBV2,.,TRBJ1-1,CASSVRVTEAFF,TGTGCCAGCAGTGTACGAGTGACTGAAGCTTTCTTT
once,TRBV6-6,.,TRBJ1-5,CASSYLGRSGEPQHF,TGTGCCAGCAGTTATCTCGGGAGGAGTGGTGAGCCCCAGCATTTT
.,TRBV5-1,TRBD1,TRBJ1-5,CASSLGTGLQPQHF,TGCGCCAGCAGCTTGGGGACAGGGCTACAGCCCCAGCATTTT
.,TRBV30,.,TRBJ1-5,CAWSEQGRINQPQHF,TGTGCCTGGAGTGAACAGGGCCGTATCAATCAGCCCCAGCATTTT
.,TRBV27,TRBD2,TRBJ2-1,CASSLRGGGRGYNEQFF,TGTGCCAGCAGTTTACGGGGCGGGGGGCGGGGTTACAATGAGCAGTTCTTC
.,TRBV29-1,.,TRBJ2-5,CSVSGQETQYF,TGCAGCGTCTCAGGGCAAGAGACCCAGTACTTC
few,TRBV9,TRBD2,TRBJ2-2,CASSVQGLAANTGELFF,TGTGCCAGCAGCGTGCAAGGACTAGCAGCGAACACCGGGGAGCTGTTTTTT
.,TRBV6-1,TRBD1,TRBJ1-5,CASSADRGYRSNQPQHF,TGTGCCAGCAGTGCGGACAGGGGTTACAGAAGCAATCAGCCCCAGCATTTT
.,TRBV7-3,.,TRBJ1-1,CASSSGIRGTEAFF,TGTGCCAGCAGCTCAGGAATCCGGGGCACTGAAGCTTTCTTT
.,TRBV28,.,TRBJ2-6,CASSPNPGTSGANGLTF,TGTGCCAGCAGTCCAAATCCCGGGACATCTGGGGCCAACGGCCTGACTTTC
.,TRBV4-1,TRBD1,TRBJ1-1,CASSQDRGSLSFF,TGCGCCAGCAGCCAAGACAGGGGGTCCCTGAGTTTCTTT
.,TRBV19,.,TRBJ1-1,CASTLHELNTEAFF,TGTGCCAGTACCCTTCATGAGCTGAACACTGAAGCTTTCTTT
.,TRBV28,.,TRBJ2-7,CASSRRGGYEQYF,TGTGCCAGCAGCCGCCGGGGTGGCTACGAGCAGTACTTC
.,TRBV11-2,TRBD1,TRBJ1-3,CASSSVDRGYGNTIYF,TGTGCCAGCAGCTCAGTTGACAGGGGATATGGAAACACCATATATTTT
.,TRBV11-3,TRBD1,TRBJ2-1,CASNPGRGRNEQFF,TGTGCCAGCAACCCAGGCAGGGGGCGGAATGAGCAGTTCTTC
.,TRBV28,TRBD2,TRBJ2-1,CASSKIGLAGPNEQFF,TGTGCCAGCAGCAAAATTGGACTAGCGGGACCCAATGAGCAGTTCTTC
few,TRBV28,TRBD1,TRBJ2-5,CASSFTGTGVQVVTQYF,TGTGCCAGCAGTTTTACCGGGACAGGGGTCCAGGTGGTGACCCAGTACTTC
.,TRBV7-2,TRBD2,TRBJ2-3,CASSLFPSGRATDTQYF,TGTGCCAGCAGCTTATTCCCCAGCGGGAGGGCCACGGATACGCAGTATTTT
.,TRBV18,TRBD1,TRBJ2-1,CASSGGQGDNEQFF,TGTGCCAGCTCAGGGGGACAGGGCGACAATGAGCAGTTCTTC
.,TRBV19,.,TRBJ1-1,CASSMGLSEAFF,TGTGCCAGTAGTATGGGCCTCTCTGAAGCTTTCTTT
few,TRBV19,.,TRBJ2-1,CASRTGETYNEQFF,TGTGCCAGTAGGACGGGAGAGACCTACAATGAGCAGTTCTTC
.,TRBV6-5,.,TRBJ1-6,CASSRTVYNSPLHF,TGTGCCAGCAGCCGGACAGTATATAATTCACCCCTCCACTTT
.,TRBV29-1,TRBD1,TRBJ1-1,CSGRQGASNTEAFF,TGCAGCGGCCGACAGGGGGCGTCGAACACTGAAGCTTTCTTT
.,TRBV7-9,.,TRBJ1-5,CSSSFGGQPQHF,TGTTCCAGCAGCTTCGGTGGTCAGCCCCAGCATTTT
.,TRBV7-9,.,TRBJ2-2,CASSFPANTGELFF,TGTGCCAGCAGCTTCCCAGCGAACACCGGGGAGCTGTTTTTT